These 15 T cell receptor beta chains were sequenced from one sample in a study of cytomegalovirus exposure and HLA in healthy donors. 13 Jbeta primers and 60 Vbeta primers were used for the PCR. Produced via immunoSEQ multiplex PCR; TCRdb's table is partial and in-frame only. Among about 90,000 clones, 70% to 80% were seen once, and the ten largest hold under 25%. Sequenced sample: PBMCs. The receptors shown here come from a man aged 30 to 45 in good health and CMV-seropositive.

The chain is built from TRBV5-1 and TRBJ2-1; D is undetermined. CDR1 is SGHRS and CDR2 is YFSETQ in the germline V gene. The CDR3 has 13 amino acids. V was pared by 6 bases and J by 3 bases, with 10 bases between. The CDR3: CASNPDRYNEQFF. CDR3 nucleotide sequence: TGCGCCAGCAATCCAGATCGCTACAATGAGCAGTTCTTC.

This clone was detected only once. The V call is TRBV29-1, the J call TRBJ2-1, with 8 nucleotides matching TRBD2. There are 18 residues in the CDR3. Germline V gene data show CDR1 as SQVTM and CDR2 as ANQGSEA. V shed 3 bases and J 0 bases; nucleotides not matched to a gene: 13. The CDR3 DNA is TGCAGCGTTGAGCCGGGACTAGTGGAATTTGGCTCCTACAATGAGCAGTTCTTC. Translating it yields CSVEPGLVEFGSYNEQFF.

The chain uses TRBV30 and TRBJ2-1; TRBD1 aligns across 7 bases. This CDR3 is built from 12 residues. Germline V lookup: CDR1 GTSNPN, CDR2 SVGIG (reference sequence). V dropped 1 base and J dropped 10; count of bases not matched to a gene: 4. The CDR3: CAWSEQGNEQFF. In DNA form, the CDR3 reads TGTGCCTGGAGTGAACAGGGGAACGAGCAGTTCTTC.

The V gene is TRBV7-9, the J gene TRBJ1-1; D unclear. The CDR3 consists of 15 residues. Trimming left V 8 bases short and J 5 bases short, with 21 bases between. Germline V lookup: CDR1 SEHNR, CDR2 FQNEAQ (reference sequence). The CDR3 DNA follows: TGTGCCAGCGGGCGGGAGGGATTTGGTCGTACTGAAGCTTTCTTT. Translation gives CASGREGFGRTEAFF.

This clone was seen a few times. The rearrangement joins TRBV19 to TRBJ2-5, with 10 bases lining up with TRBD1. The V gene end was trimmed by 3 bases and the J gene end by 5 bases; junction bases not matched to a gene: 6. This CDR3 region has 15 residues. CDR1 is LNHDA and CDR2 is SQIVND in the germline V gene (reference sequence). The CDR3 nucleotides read TGTGCCAGTAGTATGAGACAGGGGGCGCGGGAGACCCAGTACTTC. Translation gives CASSMRQGARETQYF.

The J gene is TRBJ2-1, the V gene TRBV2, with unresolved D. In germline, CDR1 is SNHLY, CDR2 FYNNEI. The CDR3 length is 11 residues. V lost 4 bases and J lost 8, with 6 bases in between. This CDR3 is CASSVADEQFF. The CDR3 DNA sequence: TGTGCCAGCAGTGTAGCCGATGAGCAGTTCTTC.

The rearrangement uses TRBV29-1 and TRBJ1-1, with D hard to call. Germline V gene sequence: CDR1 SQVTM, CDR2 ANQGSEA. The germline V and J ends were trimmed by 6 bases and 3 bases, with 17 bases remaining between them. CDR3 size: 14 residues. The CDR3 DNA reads TGCAGCGTCGAACACGGGTTGAGTGACACTGAAGCTTTCTTT. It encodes CSVEHGLSDTEAFF. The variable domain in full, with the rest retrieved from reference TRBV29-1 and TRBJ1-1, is SAVISQKPSRDICQRGTSLTIQCQVDSQVTMMFWYRQQPGQSLTLIATANQGSEATYESGFVIDKFPISRPNLTFSTLTVSNMSPEDSSIYLCSVEHGLSDTEAFFGQGTRLTVV.

The CDR3 protein is CASSLNAGGEQPQHF. The CDR3 DNA reads as TGCGCCAGCAGCTTAAACGCAGGGGGCGAACAGCCCCAGCATTTT. The genes are TRBV5-1 and TRBJ1-5; TRBD1 matches at 8 bases. Germline V gene lookup returns CDR1 SGHRS and CDR2 YFSETQ. The CDR3 sequence is 15 residues long. J lost 7 bases, V lost 2 bases, and 8 bases had no gene match.

CDR3 sequence: CASSPTGGIETQYF. Here the CDR3 DNA reads TGTGCCAGTAGCCCCACGGGGGGGATAGAGACCCAGTACTTC. The chain couples TRBV19 to TRBJ2-5; 8 bases are a match to TRBD2. V trimming: 6 bases; J trimming: 4 bases; junction bases outside the gene matches: 7. Per germline, CDR1 LNHDA and CDR2 SQIVND (reference sequence). The CDR3 spans 14 residues. Combining the CDR3 with reference TRBV19 and TRBJ2-5 gives the whole variable domain DGGITQSPKYLFRKEGQNVTLSCEQNLNHDAMYWYRQDPGQGLRLIYYSQIVNDFQKGDIAEGYSVSREKKESFPLTVTSAQKNPTAFYLCASSPTGGIETQYFGPGTRLLVL.

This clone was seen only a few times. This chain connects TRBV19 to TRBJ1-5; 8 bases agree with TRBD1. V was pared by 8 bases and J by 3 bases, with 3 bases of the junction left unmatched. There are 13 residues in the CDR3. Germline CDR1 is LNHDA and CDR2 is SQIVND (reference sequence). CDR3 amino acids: CASGQGFNQPQHF. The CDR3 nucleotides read TGTGCCAGTGGACAGGGTTTCAATCAGCCCCAGCATTTT.

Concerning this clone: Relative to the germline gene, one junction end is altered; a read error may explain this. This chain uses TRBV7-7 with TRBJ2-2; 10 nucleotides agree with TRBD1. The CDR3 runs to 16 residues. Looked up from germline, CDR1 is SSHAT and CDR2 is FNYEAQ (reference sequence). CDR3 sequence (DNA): TGTGCTAGCAGCCCCGGGACAGGGGCGAACACCGGGGAGCTGTTTTTT. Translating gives CASSPGTGANTGELFF.

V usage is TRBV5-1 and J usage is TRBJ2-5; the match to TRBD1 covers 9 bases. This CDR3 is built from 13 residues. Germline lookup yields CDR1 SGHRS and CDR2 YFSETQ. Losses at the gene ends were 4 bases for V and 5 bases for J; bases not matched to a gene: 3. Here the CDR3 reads CASSNRGPETQYF. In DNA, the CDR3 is TGCGCCAGCAGCAACAGGGGGCCGGAGACCCAGTACTTC.

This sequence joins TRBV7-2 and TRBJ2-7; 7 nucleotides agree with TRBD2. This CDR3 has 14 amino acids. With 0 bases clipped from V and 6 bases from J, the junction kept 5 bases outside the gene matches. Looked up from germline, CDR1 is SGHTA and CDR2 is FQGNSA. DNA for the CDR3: TGTGCCAGCAGCTTAGCGAGGACTAGTTCCGAGCAGTACTTC. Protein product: CASSLARTSSEQYF.

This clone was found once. CDR3 in amino acids: CASSVGGRSSEKLFF. The CDR3 nucleotides read TGTGCCAGCAGCGTAGGAGGCAGATCGAGTGAAAAACTGTTTTTT. The rearrangement uses TRBV9 and TRBJ1-4, with no clear D. The germline gives CDR1 SGDLS, CDR2 YYNGEE. Trimming took off 0 bases at V and 7 bases at J, with 13 bases between the two ends. This CDR3 has 15 amino acids.

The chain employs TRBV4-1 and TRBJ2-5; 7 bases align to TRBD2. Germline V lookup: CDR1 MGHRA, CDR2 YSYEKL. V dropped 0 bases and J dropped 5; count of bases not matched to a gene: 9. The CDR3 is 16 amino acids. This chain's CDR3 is CASSQDRGGRMETQYF. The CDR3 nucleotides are TGCGCCAGCAGCCAAGATCGGGGCGGGAGAATGGAGACCCAGTACTTC.